This T cell receptor (beta chain) was observed in a study of PD-1 blockade in classical Hodgkin lymphoma. Study-level background: Patients were given intravenous nivolumab, 3 mg/kg, every 2 weeks.

Germline values: CDR1 KGHSH, CDR2 LQKENI. After removal of 3 bases from V and 5 bases from J, the junction contained 6 bases not matched to a gene. This CDR3 comprises 14 residues. As to time point: cycle 4 day 1 (C4D1), after 5 to 7 weeks of nivolumab. Each patient's relapse followed autologous stem cell transplantation, and brentuximab vedotin exposure varied. The assay was immunoSEQ multiplex PCR, and TCRdb's table has in-frame clones only and misses some. The repertoire has over 50,000 clones, roughly 87% of them found once; the top ten carry over 7.5%. V gene TRBV18 combines with J gene TRBJ2-7, with TRBD1 identical over 8 bases. Material: peripheral blood mononuclear cells (PBMCs), obtained before the fourth cycle of nivolumab. This TCR was recovered from a human donor with classical Hodgkin lymphoma. CDR3 coding DNA: TGTGCCAGCTCACCTGGTCAGGGGGCAAACGAGCAGTACTTC. This translates into CASSPGQGANEQYF. Based on the CDR3 plus reference TRBV18 and TRBJ2-7, the full variable domain is NAGVMQNPRHLVRRRGQEARLRCSPMKGHSHVYWYRQLPEEGLKFMVYLQKENIIDESGMPKERFSAEFPKEGPSILRIQQVVRGDSAAYFCASSPGQGANEQYFGPGTRLTVT.